This T cell receptor (beta chain) is drawn from a study of identical twins. The cDNA had a unique molecular identifier and a template-switch universal primer site. MiXCR, applied by TCRdb to the 5' RACE reads, yields one record per CDR3 protein. The sample consists of 200,000 to 250,000 distinct CDR3 sequences, roughly 13% of them appearing once. There are many counts of this clonotype. Its antigen is not identified. Regarding the study as a whole: Beta out-of-frame sequences showed weaker excess twin sharing.

Germline V CDR1 and CDR2: SGHNT, YENEEA. Trimming pared 2 bases from V and 4 bases from J, leaving 8 bases between. The CDR3 length is 14 residues. This sample also belongs to another study, concerning yellow fever vaccine responses in identical twins.

The sample consisted of memory (CD45RO+) T cells sorted from blood. The source is a woman aged 18-29 years in good health. The chain carries TRBV11-3 and TRBJ2-2, with TRBD2 as a possible D gene (6 bases). CDR3 in amino acids: CASSLIGGTGELFF. The CDR3 DNA follows: TGTGCCAGCAGCTTAATCGGGGGCACCGGGGAGCTGTTTTTT.